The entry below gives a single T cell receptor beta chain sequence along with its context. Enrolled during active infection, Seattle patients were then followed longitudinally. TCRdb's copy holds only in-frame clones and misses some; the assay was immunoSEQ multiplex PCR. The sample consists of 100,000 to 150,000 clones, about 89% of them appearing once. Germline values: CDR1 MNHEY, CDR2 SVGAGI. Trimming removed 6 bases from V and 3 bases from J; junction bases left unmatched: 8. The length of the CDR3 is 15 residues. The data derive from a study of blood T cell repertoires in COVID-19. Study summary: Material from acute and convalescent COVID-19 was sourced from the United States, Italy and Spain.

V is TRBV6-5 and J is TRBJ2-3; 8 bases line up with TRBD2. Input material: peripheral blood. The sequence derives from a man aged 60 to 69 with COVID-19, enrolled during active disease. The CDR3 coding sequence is TGTGCCAGCAGGGCGGCGGGACTAGTGACAGATACGCAGTATTTT. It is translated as CASRAAGLVTDTQYF.